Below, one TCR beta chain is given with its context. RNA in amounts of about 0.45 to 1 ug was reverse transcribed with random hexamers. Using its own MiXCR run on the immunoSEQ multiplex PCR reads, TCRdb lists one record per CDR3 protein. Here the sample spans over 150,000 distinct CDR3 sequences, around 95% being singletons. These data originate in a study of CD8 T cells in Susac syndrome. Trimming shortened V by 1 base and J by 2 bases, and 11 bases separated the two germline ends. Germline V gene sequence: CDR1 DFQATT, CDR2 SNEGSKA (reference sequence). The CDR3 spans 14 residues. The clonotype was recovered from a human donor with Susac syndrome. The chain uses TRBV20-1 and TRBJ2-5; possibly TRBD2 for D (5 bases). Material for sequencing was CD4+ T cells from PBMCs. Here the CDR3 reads CSARGGGRQETQYF. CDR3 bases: TGCAGTGCTAGAGGAGGAGGAAGGCAAGAGACCCAGTACTTC.